This T cell receptor (beta chain) was captured in a study of radiation and T cells in renal cell carcinoma. Study-level findings and limits: From baseline, blood top tumor clonotypes peaked at 2 weeks post-radiation. Pretreatment tumor biopsies were lacking, so baseline clonotypes are unknown.

Repertoires were generated with immunoSEQ multiplex PCR, while TCRdb's copy carries only in-frame clones and drops some. The sample has under 55,000 clones; roughly 83% are singletons. Trimming removed 3 bases from V and 3 bases from J; junction bases left unmatched: 5. Germline V gives CDR1 LGHNT, CDR2 FRNRAP. This CDR3 spans 15 amino acids. Note on this clone: Its antigen is not known.

The time point is: baseline pretreatment blood. Described treatment: 15 Gy SBRT to primary tumor, nephrectomy 4 weeks later. After SBRT, blood was collected at 2 and 4 weeks, plus baseline. Specimen: blood, collected from a patient whose treatment included radiotherapy and nephrectomy. This sequence joins TRBV12-5 and TRBJ1-5; 7 bases are a match to TRBD1. This receptor was obtained from a woman between 70 and 85 years old with renal cell carcinoma. The CDR3 region has the DNA TGTGCTAGTGGTTTAGCCACAGGGGCCAATCAGCCCCAGCATTTT. Translating it yields CASGLATGANQPQHF.